This T cell receptor (beta chain) emerged from a study of T cells in Graves' hyperthyroidism and ophthalmopathy. Study results and limitations: For ophthalmopathy, model prediction preceded onset by a median approximately 6 months.

With regard to this clonotype: Its target is unknown.

Germline values: CDR1 LNHNV, CDR2 YYDKDF (reference sequence). V trimming: 5 bases; J trimming: 4 bases; junction bases outside the gene matches: 9. The CDR3 has 17 residues. Amplified TCR beta CDR3 regions came from RNA transcripts. When the TCR CDR3 underwent first-round RT-PCR, the HTBI primer set was used. TCRdb itself ran the multiplex PCR reads through MiXCR, one entry per CDR3 protein. The sample includes about 210,000 distinct CDR3 sequences, over 15% of them seen just once. Extraction of PBMCs used 8 to 10 ml of fresh peripheral blood. This clonotype was sampled from a man in his forties or fifties with Graves' hyperthyroidism. The chain combines TRBV15 with TRBJ2-2; 11 bases are a match to TRBD1. The sample comprised blood. CDR3 in amino acids: CATSAPGQGVGTGELFF. The CDR3 DNA sequence: TGTGCCACCAGCGCGCCGGGACAGGGGGTTGGCACCGGGGAGCTGTTTTTT.